This T cell receptor (beta chain) was sequenced in a study of shared clonotypes between healthy human individuals. Study-level findings and limits: Sharing across four donors was seen in 4% to 6.5% of naive CD4 clonotypes.

Turning to this clone: What it binds is unknown.

The protocol was immunoSEQ multiplex PCR, while the TCRdb copy is restricted to in-frame clones and leaves out a portion. Of over a million clones listed, 75% are singletons. This CDR3 is 16 amino acids long. The V and J genes are TRBV21-1 and TRBJ2-7; the DNA was not used to check the table's D call, TRBD2. TRBV21-1 is noted as a pseudogene. The sequenced sample consisted of memory CD4+ T cells sorted from blood. Sample subset: CD45RA-negative fraction. The TCR sequence derives from a young man in good health. The CDR3 bases are TGTGCCAGCAGCAAAGGCACTAGCGGGAGACATAACGAGCAGTACTTC. Protein sequence: CASSKGTSGRHNEQYF.